This T cell receptor beta chain was identified in a study of blood T cell repertoires in COVID-19. Assay used: immunoSEQ multiplex PCR; TCRdb lists only in-frame clones, some missing. The top ten clones hold about 10% of a sample with around 200,000 clones, approximately 87% of them seen once. The CDR3 spans 14 residues. Between the trimmed V and J ends, which lost 1 base and 0 bases, there was a span of 10 bases. The germline gives CDR1 SQVTM, CDR2 ANQGSEA. This clonotype was obtained from a woman in her sixties or seventies with COVID-19, enrolled during active disease. The chain uses TRBV29-1 and TRBJ2-7; D is possibly TRBD1 (6 bases). Source material: peripheral blood. The CDR3 loop reads CSVEGGLSSYEQYF. The CDR3 nucleotides read TGCAGCGTTGAAGGGGGGCTTAGCTCCTACGAGCAGTACTTC.